What follows is one TCR beta chain and its context. Antigen: not known. CDR1 is SQVTM, CDR2 ANQGSEA, per germline. The CDR3 extends over 11 amino acids. The V and J ends lost 6 bases and 8 bases respectively, with 13 bases between them. This entry is derived from a study of T cell repertoires in cytomegalovirus infection. Study details: Researchers turned to recently identified HLA-C-restricted CMV epitopes as well as well-studied HLA-B-restricted ones. Public TCR beta signatures provided an indication of both CMV infection and a matching HLA type. General study points: The response measured ex vivo was dominated by TCR beta clonotypes (HLA-C-restricted and CMV-specific). Individuals carrying CMV plus the relevant HLA were identified by cumulative frequency of public TCR beta families.

TCRdb processed the reads anew with MiXCR; each CDR3 protein has one entry. Among about 920,000 distinct CDR3 sequences listed, approximately 30% were seen once. The sequencing here drew on cultured CD8+ T cells from PBMCs, taken from culture after CMV antigen stimulation. The TCR comes from a human donor in good health (CMV status not recorded). Some clones in this sample may be carry-over from other donors' samples. This chain connects TRBV29-1 to TRBJ1-2, with D unresolved. DNA of the CDR3: TGCAGCGTGGAACAGAGGATCGGCTACACCTTC. Protein sequence: CSVEQRIGYTF.